The rows below give T cell receptor beta chains drawn from one sample of a study of T cell responses to AZD1222 COVID-19 vaccine. Some clones are missing from TCRdb's copy, which holds only in-frame ones; the method was immunoSEQ multiplex PCR. The sample holds fewer than 150,000 clones, 89% seen once. The specimen was peripheral blood, collected 28 days after the second AZD1222 dose. The receptors originated from an adult who received the AZD1222 COVID-19 vaccine. Both conserved end residues are part of each CDR3. The D gene is left open where the match is weak. Clone size, where shown, is once, few, many, or a class for clones that have expanded.

size	V	D	J	CDR3	DNA
-	TRBV9	-	TRBJ1-6	CASSVGGPNSPLHF	TGTGCCAGCAGCGTAGGGGGCCCCAATTCACCCCTCCACTTT
-	TRBV5-5	-	TRBJ2-5	CASKEFETQYF	TGTGCCAGCAAGGAGTTCGAGACCCAGTACTTC
-	TRBV18	-	TRBJ1-6	CASSPGRRNSPLHF	TGTGCCAGCTCACCAGGCAGGCGGAATTCACCCCTCCACTTT
-	TRBV7-9	TRBD1	TRBJ1-1	CASSLKGGGPSPPNTEAFF	TGTGCCAGCAGTTTAAAAGGGGGCGGTCCTTCCCCCCCTAACACTGAAGCTTTCTTT
once	TRBV2	-	TRBJ2-3	CASSAGTPTDTQYF	TGTGCCAGCAGTGCCGGGACACCCACAGATACGCAGTATTTT
-	TRBV18	-	TRBJ1-5	CASSPAQGNQPQHF	TGTGCCAGCTCACCGGCCCAGGGGAATCAGCCCCAGCATTTT
-	TRBV6-5	-	TRBJ2-7	CASASSSYEQYF	TGTGCCAGCGCCTCGAGCTCCTACGAGCAGTACTTC
-	TRBV5-1	-	TRBJ1-5	CASSSGRGSNQPQHF	TGCGCCAGCAGCTCAGGACGGGGTAGCAATCAGCCCCAGCATTTT
-	TRBV29-1	-	TRBJ1-2	CSVGTASYGYTF	TGCAGCGTTGGGACGGCAAGCTATGGCTACACCTTC
-	TRBV19	TRBD1	TRBJ1-1	CASSLWDRRYEAFF	TGTGCCAGTAGTCTCTGGGACAGAAGGTATGAAGCTTTCTTT
-	TRBV25-1	TRBD2	TRBJ2-1	CASSESRTSVHNEQFF	TGTGCCAGCAGTGAATCCCGGACTAGCGTTCACAATGAGCAGTTCTTC
-	TRBV2	-	TRBJ1-4	CATPGATNEKLFF	TGTGCCACCCCGGGGGCAACTAATGAAAAACTGTTTTTT
-	TRBV30	-	TRBJ2-1	CAWSSGTDNEQFF	TGTGCCTGGAGTTCAGGGACGGACAATGAGCAGTTCTTC
-	TRBV10-3	-	TRBJ1-5	CAIDLGPGLGGGQPQHF	TGTGCCATCGACCTAGGACCGGGCCTCGGGGGCGGTCAGCCCCAGCATTTT
-	TRBV30	-	TRBJ2-7	CAWSEAYRSYEQYF	TGTGCCTGGAGTGAAGCCTACAGGTCTTACGAGCAGTACTTC
-	TRBV27	TRBD1	TRBJ2-7	CASSPGQGLYEQYF	TGTGCCAGCAGTCCGGGACAGGGCCTCTACGAGCAGTACTTC
once	TRBV5-1	-	TRBJ1-6	CASSLDSGRTGSPLHF	TGCGCCAGCAGCTTGGATTCCGGCAGGACGGGGTCACCCCTCCACTTT